This T cell receptor (beta chain) comes out of a study of identical twins listed by TCRdb under 2016. A note on the overall study: To test whether fetal clonotypes persist, the study used deep sequencing on TCR alpha and beta repertoires from monozygotic twins, unrelated adults of various ages, and cord blood. Replicate twin experiments were performed at different times using different library preparation protocols to rule out contamination. General findings and caveats noted by the study authors: Recombination models systematically underestimated out-of-frame TCR alpha sharing in monozygotic twins but agreed with sharing between unrelated individuals. Invariant T cells such as MAIT and iNKT could partly confound zero-insertion analyses, although diverse VJ usage argued against such confounding for most clonotypes. Compared with coincidental sharing between unrelated individuals, out-of-frame TCR alpha sequences shared between twins showed an excess of sequences with low generation probability. Because the same donors could not be followed over many years, the conclusions depended on cross-sectional statistical analysis. Abundant cord blood beta clonotypes had fewer insertions, young adult naive repertoires showed a similar but weaker trend, and memory repertoires showed no such trend. The excess sharing between twins in beta out-of-frame sequences was weaker because fewer shared sequences reduced the signal-to-noise ratio.

Every donor was a healthy Caucasian. The twin cohort comprised three pairs of female monozygotic twins, all aged roughly 18 to 30 years. Peripheral blood mononuclear cells were the source from which RNA for the TCR libraries was isolated. This clonotype was seen only a few times. Its antigen has not been determined. The input lacks base qualities; no much larger clone sits a single base away. Library method: 5' RACE. TCRdb shows the sequencer as Illumina HiSeq 2000. A universal primer binding site was added through template switching, and the final cDNA carried a unique molecular identifier so that TCR cDNA molecules could be counted accurately. Specific primers in the conserved constant-segment region were used to synthesize first-strand cDNA for the TCR alpha and beta chains. Each cDNA library was double barcoded, with a SMART-Mk sample barcode plus Illumina barcodes, to control for contamination. Two successive PCR steps introduced TruSeq adapter sequences along with Illumina sample barcodes. TCR alpha and beta cDNA libraries were sequenced on the Illumina HiSeq platform with custom primers. Processing in the source paper ran as follows. Unique molecular identifiers were extracted from raw reads with MiGEC, and CDR3 positions were determined with MiXCR. Recombination models were inferred per individual with the repgenHMM and IGoR tools using an EM algorithm. Shared clonotype analysis was performed with the tcR package in R, normalizing sharing by the product of cloneset sizes. Out-of-frame nonproductive sequences were analyzed to study raw recombination free of thymic and clonal selection effects. The public reads were run again by TCRdb, first through fastp at Q25 and then through MiXCR, and only productive beta chains were kept. Every distinct CDR3 protein forms one entry, paired with its most common genes and DNA. It is TCRdb's table, rather than the study itself, that gives the V and J calls and clone size. The sample records roughly 630,000 distinct CDR3 sequences, under 8.5% of which are singletons. The ten top clones hold 1.5% to 2% of the sample.

The same specimen was also included in a second study, on yellow fever vaccine responses in identical twins. As noted in the second study: According to the authors, in identical twins the way T cells responded to vaccination appeared partly convergent and partly personalized. Focusing on identical twins, the study followed the T cell clones that responded to the vaccine, and did so with precision.

This TCR derives from a woman younger than 30 in good health. The sample consisted of PBMCs.

The DNA reads as follows: TGTGCCAGCAGCTTGGAAGGGACAGGGGGCTACGAGCAGTACTTC. This is translated as CASSLEGTGGYEQYF. The sequence is built from TRBV5-5 and TRBJ2-7, with 11 bases in between that match TRBD1. The CDR3, from cysteine to phenylalanine, totals 15 residues. The DNA shown is the 45-base CDR3, in frame from base 1. In the germline V gene (reference sequence), CDR1 corresponds to SGHKS and CDR2 to YYEKEE. After removal of 0 bases from V and 3 bases from J, the junction retains 2 bases not matched to a gene.